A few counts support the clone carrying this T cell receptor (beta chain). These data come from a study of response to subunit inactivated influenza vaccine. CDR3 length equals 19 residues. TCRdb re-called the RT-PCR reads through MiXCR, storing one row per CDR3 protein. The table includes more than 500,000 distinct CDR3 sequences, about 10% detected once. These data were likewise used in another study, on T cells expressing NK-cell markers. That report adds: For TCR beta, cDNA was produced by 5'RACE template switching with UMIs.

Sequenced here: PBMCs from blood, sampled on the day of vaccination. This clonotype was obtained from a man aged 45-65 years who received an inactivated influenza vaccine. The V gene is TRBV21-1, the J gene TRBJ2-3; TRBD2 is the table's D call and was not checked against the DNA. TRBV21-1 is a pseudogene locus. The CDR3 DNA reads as TGTGCCAGCAGCCATAACATGATAATTAGCGGGGGAGATAACAATACGCAGTATTTT. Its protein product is CASSHNMIISGGDNNTQYF.